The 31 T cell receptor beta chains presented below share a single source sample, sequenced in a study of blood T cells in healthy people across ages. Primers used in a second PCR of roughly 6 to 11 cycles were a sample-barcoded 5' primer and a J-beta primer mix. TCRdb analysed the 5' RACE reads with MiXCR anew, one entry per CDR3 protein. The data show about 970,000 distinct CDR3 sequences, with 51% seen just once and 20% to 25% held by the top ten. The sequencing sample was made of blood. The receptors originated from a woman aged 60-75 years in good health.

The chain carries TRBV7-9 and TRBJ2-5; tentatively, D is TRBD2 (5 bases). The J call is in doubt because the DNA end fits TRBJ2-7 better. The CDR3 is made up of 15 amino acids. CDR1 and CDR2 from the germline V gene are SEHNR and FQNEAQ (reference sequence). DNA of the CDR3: TGTGCCAGCAGCTCCGTTACTAGTGGGGACTACGAGCAGTACTTC. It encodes CASSSVTSGDYEQYF.

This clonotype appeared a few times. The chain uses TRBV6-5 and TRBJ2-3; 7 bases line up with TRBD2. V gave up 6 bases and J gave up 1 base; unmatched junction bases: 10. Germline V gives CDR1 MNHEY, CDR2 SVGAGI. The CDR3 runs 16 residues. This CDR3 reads CASSYGVAGRTDTQYF. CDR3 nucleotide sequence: TGTGCCAGCAGCTACGGGGTAGCGGGTCGCACAGATACGCAGTATTTT.

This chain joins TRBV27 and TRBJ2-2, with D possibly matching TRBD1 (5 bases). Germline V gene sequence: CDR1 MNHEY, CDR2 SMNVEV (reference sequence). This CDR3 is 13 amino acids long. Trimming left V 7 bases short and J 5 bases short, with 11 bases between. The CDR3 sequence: CASKTQGTGELFF. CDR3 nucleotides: TGTGCCAGCAAGACTCAGGGTACCGGGGAGCTGTTTTTT.

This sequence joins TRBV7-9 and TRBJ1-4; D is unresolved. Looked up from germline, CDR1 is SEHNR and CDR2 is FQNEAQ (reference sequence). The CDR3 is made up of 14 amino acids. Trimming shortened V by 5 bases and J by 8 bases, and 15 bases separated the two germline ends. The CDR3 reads CASSPGSGGEKLFF. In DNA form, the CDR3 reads TGTGCCAGCAGCCCCGGGTCGGGAGGAGAAAAACTGTTTTTT.

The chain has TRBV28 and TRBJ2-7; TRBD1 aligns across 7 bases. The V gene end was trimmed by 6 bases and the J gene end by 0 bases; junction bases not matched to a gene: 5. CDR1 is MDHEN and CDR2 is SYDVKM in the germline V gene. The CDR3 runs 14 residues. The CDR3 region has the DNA TGTGCCAGCAGGGACCGGGACAGCTCCTACGAGCAGTACTTC. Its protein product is CASRDRDSSYEQYF.

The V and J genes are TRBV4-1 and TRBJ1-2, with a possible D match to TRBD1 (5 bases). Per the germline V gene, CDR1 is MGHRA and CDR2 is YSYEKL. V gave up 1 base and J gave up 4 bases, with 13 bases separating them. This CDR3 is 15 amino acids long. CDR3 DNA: TGCGCCAGCAGCCAAGGTTATACAGGACCCTATGGCTACACCTTC. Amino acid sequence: CASSQGYTGPYGYTF.

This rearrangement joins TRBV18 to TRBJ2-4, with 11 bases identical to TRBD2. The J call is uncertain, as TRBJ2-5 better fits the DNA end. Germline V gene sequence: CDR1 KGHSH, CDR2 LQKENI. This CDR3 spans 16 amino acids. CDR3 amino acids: CASSPPVTSGKETQYF. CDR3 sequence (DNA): TGTGCCAGCTCACCGCCAGTGACTAGCGGGAAAGAGACCCAGTACTTC.

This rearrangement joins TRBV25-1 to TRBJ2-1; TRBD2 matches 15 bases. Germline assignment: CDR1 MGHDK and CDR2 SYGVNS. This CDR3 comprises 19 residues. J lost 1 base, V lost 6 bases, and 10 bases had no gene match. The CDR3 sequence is CASRGFGTSGRSSYNEQFF. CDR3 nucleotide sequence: TGTGCCAGCAGAGGATTCGGGACTAGCGGGAGGTCATCCTACAATGAGCAGTTCTTC.

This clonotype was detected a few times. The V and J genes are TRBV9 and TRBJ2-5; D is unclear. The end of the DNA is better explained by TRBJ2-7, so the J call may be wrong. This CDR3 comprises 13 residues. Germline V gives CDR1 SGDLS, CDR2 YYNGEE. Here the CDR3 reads CASSVGPLGEQYF. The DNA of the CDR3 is TGTGCCAGCAGCGTAGGGCCCCTGGGCGAGCAGTACTTC.

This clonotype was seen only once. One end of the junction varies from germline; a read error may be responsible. The CDR3 protein is CANSLGQGDEQYF. For the CDR3, the DNA is TGTGCCAACAGCTTAGGACAGGGCGACGAGCAGTACTTC. The chain has TRBV11-2 and TRBJ2-7; TRBD1 agrees at 8 bases. CDR1 and CDR2 from the germline V gene are SGHAT and FQNNGV. This CDR3 is 13 amino acids long. Based on the CDR3 plus reference TRBV11-2 and TRBJ2-7, the full variable domain is EAGVAQSPRYKIIEKRQSVAFWCNPISGHATLYWYQQILGQGPKLLIQFQNNGVVDDSQLPKDRFSAERLKGVDSTLKIQPAKLEDSAVYLCANSLGQGDEQYFGPGTRLTVT.

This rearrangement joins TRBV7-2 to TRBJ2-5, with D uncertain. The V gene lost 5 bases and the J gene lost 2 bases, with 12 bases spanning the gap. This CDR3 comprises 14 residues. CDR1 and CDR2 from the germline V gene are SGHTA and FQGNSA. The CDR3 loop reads CASSKDWIQETQYF. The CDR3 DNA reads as TGTGCCAGCAGCAAAGACTGGATACAAGAGACCCAGTACTTC. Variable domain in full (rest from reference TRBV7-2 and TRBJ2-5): GAGVSQSPSNKVTEKGKDVELRCDPISGHTALYWYRQSLGQGLEFLIYFQGNSAPDKSGLPSDRFSAERTGGSVSTLTIQRTQQEDSAVYLCASSKDWIQETQYFGPGTRLLVL.

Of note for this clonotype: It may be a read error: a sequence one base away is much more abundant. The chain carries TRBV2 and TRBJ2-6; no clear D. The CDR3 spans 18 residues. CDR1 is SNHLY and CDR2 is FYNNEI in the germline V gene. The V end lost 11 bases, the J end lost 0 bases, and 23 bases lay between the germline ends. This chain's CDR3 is CAGIRALVNVSGANVLTF. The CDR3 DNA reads TGTGCCGGCATACGGGCCCTCGTTAACGTCTCTGGGGCCAACGTCCTGACTTTC.

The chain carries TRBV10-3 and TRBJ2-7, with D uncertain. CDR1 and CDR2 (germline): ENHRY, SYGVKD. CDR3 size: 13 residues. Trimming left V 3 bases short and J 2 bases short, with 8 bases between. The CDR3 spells CAISEVPPYEQYF. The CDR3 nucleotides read TGTGCCATCAGTGAAGTCCCCCCCTACGAGCAGTACTTC.

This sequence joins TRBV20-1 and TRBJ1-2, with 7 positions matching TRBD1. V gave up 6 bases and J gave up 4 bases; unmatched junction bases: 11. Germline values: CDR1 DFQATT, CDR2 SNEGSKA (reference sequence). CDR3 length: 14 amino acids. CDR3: CSARRTGLSYGYTF. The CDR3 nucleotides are TGCAGTGCCAGAAGGACAGGACTTTCCTATGGCTACACCTTC.

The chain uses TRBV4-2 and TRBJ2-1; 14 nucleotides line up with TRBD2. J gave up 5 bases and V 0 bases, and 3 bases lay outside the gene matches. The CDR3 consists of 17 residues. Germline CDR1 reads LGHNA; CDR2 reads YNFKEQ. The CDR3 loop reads CASSQDRLAGGDNEQFF. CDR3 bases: TGTGCCAGCAGCCAAGATCGACTAGCGGGAGGGGACAATGAGCAGTTCTTC.

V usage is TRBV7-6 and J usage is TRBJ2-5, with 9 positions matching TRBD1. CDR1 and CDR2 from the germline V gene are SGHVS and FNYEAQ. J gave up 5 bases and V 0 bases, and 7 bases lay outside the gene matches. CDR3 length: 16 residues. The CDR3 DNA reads TGTGCCAGCAGCTTAGCGTTAGTGACAGGGGGGGAGACCCAGTACTTC. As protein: CASSLALVTGGETQYF.

The CDR3 loop is CASSKRPGLNYEQYF. The CDR3 DNA follows: TGTGCCAGCAGCAAACGGCCGGGACTTAACTACGAGCAGTACTTC. This chain links TRBV21-1 with TRBJ2-7; the D call in the table, TRBD2, was not verified against the DNA. TRBV21-1 is annotated as a pseudogene. CDR3 size: 15 residues.

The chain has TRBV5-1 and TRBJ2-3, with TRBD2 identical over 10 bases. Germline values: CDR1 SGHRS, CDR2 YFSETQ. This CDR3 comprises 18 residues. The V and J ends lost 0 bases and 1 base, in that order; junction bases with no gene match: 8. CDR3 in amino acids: CASSLAKAGGHGTDTQYF. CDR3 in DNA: TGCGCCAGCAGCTTGGCCAAAGCGGGAGGGCATGGCACAGATACGCAGTATTTT.

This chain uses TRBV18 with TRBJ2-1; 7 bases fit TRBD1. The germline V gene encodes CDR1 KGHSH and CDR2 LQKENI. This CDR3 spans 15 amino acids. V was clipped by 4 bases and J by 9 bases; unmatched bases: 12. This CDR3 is CASSQDRDSHTEQFF. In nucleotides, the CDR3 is TGTGCCAGCTCACAAGACCGGGACAGTCATACTGAGCAGTTCTTC.

CDR3 in amino acids: CASSSETGGVGYIQYF. The CDR3 bases are TGTGCCAGCAGCTCAGAGACAGGGGGCGTAGGATACATTCAGTACTTC. V and J are TRBV7-2 and TRBJ2-5; 10 bases agree with TRBD1. The J call may be mistaken, given a closer DNA end match to TRBJ2-4. Germline CDR1 and CDR2: SGHTA and FQGNSA. The CDR3 covers 16 residues.

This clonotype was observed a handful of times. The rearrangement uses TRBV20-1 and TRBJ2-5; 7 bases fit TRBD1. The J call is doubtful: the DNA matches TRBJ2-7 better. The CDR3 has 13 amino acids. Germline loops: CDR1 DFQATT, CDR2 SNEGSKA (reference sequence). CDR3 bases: TGCAGTGCTAGAAGGGACAGTGAGGGCGAGCAGTACTTC. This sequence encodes CSARRDSEGEQYF.

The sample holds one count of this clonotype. CDR3 bases: TGCAGTGCTAGAGATCGAGCTGGGGTGGGTGAGCAGTTCTTC. It is translated as CSARDRAGVGEQFF. The V and J genes are TRBV20-1 and TRBJ2-1; D gene ambiguous. The CDR3 has 14 residues. Germline assignment: CDR1 DFQATT and CDR2 SNEGSKA (reference sequence). Trimming pared 0 bases from V and 9 bases from J, leaving 15 bases between.

The CDR3 DNA sequence: TGTGCCAGCAGCCAGGGCCAGGATGAAAAACTGTTTTTT. The encoded protein is CASSQGQDEKLFF. The V call is TRBV3-1, the J call TRBJ1-4; D is uncertain. This CDR3 is built from 13 residues. The V end lost 3 bases, the J end lost 6 bases, and 8 bases lay between the germline ends. Germline CDR1 and CDR2: LGHDT and YNNKEL (reference sequence). Looking up the rest from reference TRBV3-1 and TRBJ1-4 gives the full variable domain: DTAVSQTPKYLVTQMGNDKSIKCEQNLGHDTMYWYKQDSKKFLKIMFSYNNKELIINETVPNRFSPKSPDKAHLNLHINSLELGDSAVYFCASSQGQDEKLFFGSGTQLSVL.

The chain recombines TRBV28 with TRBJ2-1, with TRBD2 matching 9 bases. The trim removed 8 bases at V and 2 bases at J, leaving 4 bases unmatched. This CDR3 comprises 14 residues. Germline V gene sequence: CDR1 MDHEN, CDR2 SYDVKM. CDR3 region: CASWGGRAYNEQFF. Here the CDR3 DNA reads TGTGCCAGCTGGGGCGGGAGGGCCTACAATGAGCAGTTCTTC.

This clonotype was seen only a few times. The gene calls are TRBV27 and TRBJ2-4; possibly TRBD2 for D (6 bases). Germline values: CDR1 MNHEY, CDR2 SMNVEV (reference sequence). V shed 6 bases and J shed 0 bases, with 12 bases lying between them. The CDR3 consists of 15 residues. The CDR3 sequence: CASSPKGLAKNIQYF. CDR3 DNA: TGTGCCAGCAGCCCGAAGGGACTAGCCAAAAACATTCAGTACTTC.

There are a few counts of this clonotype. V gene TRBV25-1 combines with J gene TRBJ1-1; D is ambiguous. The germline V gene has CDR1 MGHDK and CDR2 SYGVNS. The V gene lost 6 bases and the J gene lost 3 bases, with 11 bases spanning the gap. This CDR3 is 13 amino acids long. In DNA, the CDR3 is TGTGCCAGCAGGTCCCGAGGAGACACTGAAGCTTTCTTT. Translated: CASRSRGDTEAFF.

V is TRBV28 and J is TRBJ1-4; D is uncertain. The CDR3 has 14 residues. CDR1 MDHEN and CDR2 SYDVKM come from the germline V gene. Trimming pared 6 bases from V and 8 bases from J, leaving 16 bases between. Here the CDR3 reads CASRAGRALEKLFF. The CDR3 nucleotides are TGTGCCAGCAGAGCCGGAAGGGCGCTCGAAAAACTGTTTTTT.

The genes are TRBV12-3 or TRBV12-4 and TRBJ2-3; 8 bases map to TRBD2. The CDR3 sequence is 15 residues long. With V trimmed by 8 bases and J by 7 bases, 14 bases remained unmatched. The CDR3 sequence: CASRNSGKPQNTQYF. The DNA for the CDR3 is TGTGCCAGCCGTAATAGCGGGAAACCACAGAATACGCAGTATTTT.

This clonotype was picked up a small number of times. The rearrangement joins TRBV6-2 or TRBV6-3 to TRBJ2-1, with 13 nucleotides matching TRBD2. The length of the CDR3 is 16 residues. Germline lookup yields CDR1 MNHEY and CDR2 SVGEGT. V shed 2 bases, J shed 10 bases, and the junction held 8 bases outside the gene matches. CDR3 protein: CASSYDISGLAGEQFF. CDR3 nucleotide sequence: TGTGCCAGCAGTTACGACATTTCGGGACTAGCGGGGGAGCAGTTCTTC.

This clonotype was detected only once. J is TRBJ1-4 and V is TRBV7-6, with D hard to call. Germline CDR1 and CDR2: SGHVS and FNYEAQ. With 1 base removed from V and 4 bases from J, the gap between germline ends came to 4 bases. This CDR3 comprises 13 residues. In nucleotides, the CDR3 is TGTGCCAGCAGCTTAGAGGTTAATGAAAAACTGTTTTTT. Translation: CASSLEVNEKLFF.

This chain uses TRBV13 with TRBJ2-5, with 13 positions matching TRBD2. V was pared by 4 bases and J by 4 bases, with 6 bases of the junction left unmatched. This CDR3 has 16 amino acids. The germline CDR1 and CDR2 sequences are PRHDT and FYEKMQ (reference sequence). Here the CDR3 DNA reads TGTGCCAGCAGCTACCGACTAGCGGGAGGTGGAGAGACCCAGTACTTC. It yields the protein CASSYRLAGGGETQYF.